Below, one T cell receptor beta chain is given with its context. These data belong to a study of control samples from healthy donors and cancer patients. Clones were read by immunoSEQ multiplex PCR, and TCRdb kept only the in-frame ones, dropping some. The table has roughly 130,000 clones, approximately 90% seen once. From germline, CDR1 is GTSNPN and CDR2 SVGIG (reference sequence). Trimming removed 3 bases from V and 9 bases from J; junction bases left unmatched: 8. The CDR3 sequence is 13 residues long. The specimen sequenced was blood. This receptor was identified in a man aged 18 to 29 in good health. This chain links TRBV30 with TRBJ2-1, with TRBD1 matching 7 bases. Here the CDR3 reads CAWSDTGEIEQFF. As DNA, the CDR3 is TGTGCCTGGAGCGATACAGGGGAGATTGAGCAGTTCTTC.